This T cell receptor (beta chain) was identified during a study of Japanese encephalitis immunity and Zika vaccine responses. Study details: TCRs were sequenced at week 0, pre-ZPIV, and again at week 52. ZIKV structural peptide pools, conserved or non-conserved, or JEV or YFV peptides were used. ZIKV peptides were 15-mers overlapping by 11, predicted binders below 50 nM.

CFSE-labeled PBMCs were cultured 6 to 7 days with peptide pools, each at about 1 ug/mL. Proliferating CD4 T cells were sorted unfixed as live CD56-CD19-CD16-CD3+CD4+ CFSE-low cells. TCRdb passed the 5' RACE reads through MiXCR, listing each CDR3 protein once. The sample comprises about 130 distinct CDR3 sequences, under 13% of which are singletons, and roughly 47% rests with the top ten. There are 14 residues in the CDR3. Trimming at V came to 6 bases and at J to 8 bases, leaving 12 bases not matched to a gene. Germline V gene sequence: CDR1 MDHEN, CDR2 SYDVKM. This clonotype is labeled medium-sized (0.01 to 0.1%).

The TCR sequence derives from an adult man who received an inactivated Zika virus vaccine. Sequences were derived from antigen-activated CD4+ T cells from blood, cultured, sampled during a Zika inactivated vaccine study. The chain couples TRBV28 to TRBJ1-2; 7 positions match TRBD1. CDR3 in amino acids: CASSPADREGGYTF. CDR3 nucleotide sequence: TGTGCCAGCAGCCCTGCAGACAGGGAAGGCGGCTACACCTTC.